The 28 T cell receptor beta chains listed next were all sequenced from one sample in a study of blood T cells in healthy people across ages. Sample-barcoded 5' priming and a J-beta primer mix drove a second PCR of roughly 6 to 12 cycles. TCRdb processed the 5' RACE reads anew with MiXCR; each CDR3 protein has one entry. This table has some 1.7 million distinct CDR3 sequences, over 25% appearing once. Sequenced: blood. The receptors were gathered from a woman aged 25 to 39 in good health.

About this clonotype: One base away lies a much larger clone, so this may be a sequencing read error. CDR3 region: CASSLGDSLNTGAFF. In DNA, the CDR3 is TGTGCCAGCAGCCTAGGGGACAGCCTGAACACTGGAGCTTTCTTT. The chain has TRBV7-6 and TRBJ1-1, with TRBD1 matching over 7 bases. This CDR3 spans 15 amino acids. CDR1 is SGHVS, CDR2 FNYEAQ, per germline.

This clonotype has ten or more counts. The chain couples TRBV12-3 or TRBV12-4 to TRBJ2-7, with D maybe TRBD2 (5 bases). The CDR3 is made up of 14 amino acids. V lost 5 bases, J lost 2 bases, and 13 bases lay in between. This chain's CDR3 is CASSALSGPYEQYF. The CDR3 DNA follows: TGTGCCAGCAGTGCCCTGAGCGGCCCCTACGAGCAGTACTTC.

In regard to this clonotype: This sequence may be a read error, since a much larger clone differs from it by one base. The chain joins TRBV7-9 to TRBJ2-7; 7 nucleotides line up with TRBD2. This CDR3 is 16 amino acids long. With V trimmed by 2 bases and J by 7 bases, 14 bases remained unmatched. CDR1 SEHNR and CDR2 FQNEAQ come from the germline V gene (reference sequence). The CDR3 spells CASSLSWAGAGDEQYF. CDR3 nucleotide sequence: TGTGCCAGCAGCTTATCATGGGCGGGAGCAGGCGATGAGCAGTACTTC.

This clonotype was counted many times. This chain joins TRBV4-2 and TRBJ2-3; D not resolved. The J call may be incorrect, as the DNA end agrees better with TRBJ2-5. Germline loops: CDR1 LGHNA, CDR2 YNFKEQ. CDR3 length: 11 residues. As DNA, the CDR3 is TGTGCCAGCAGCTCAGGTGTCACCCAGTACTTC. It yields the protein CASSSGVTQYF.

This clonotype showed up just a few times. The rearrangement uses TRBV7-9 and TRBJ1-2; D is perhaps TRBD1 (5 bases). Germline-derived CDR1 and CDR2 are SEHNR and FQNEAQ (reference sequence). This CDR3 region has 15 residues. The V and J ends lost 5 bases and 3 bases respectively, with 16 bases between them. The CDR3 here is CASSGGPTEDYGYTF. The CDR3 DNA reads TGTGCCAGCAGCGGGGGACCGACTGAAGACTATGGCTACACCTTC.

This clonotype was recorded at least ten times. V gene TRBV7-2 combines with J gene TRBJ2-5; no firm D call. The CDR3 consists of 12 residues. V lost 5 bases and J 4 bases, leaving 8 bases between the germline ends. Germline CDR1 reads SGHTA; CDR2 reads FQGNSA. CDR3 DNA sequence: TGTGCCAGCAGCGGTTTTGCAGAGACCCAGTACTTC. It encodes CASSGFAETQYF.

The table lists this clonotype with a few counts. This chain connects TRBV29-1 to TRBJ2-1; TRBD2 matches at 13 bases. J lost 8 bases, V lost 0 bases, and 7 bases had no gene match. The CDR3 has 16 residues. Germline CDR1 reads SQVTM; CDR2 reads ANQGSEA. The CDR3 nucleotides are TGCAGCGTTGAAGACCCGGGACTAGCGGGACTCGATGAGCAGTTCTTC. This gives the protein CSVEDPGLAGLDEQFF.

This clonotype was found once. A junction boundary mismatches the germline segment, possibly from a read error. The CDR3: CTSSDTGLRSYNEQFF. The CDR3 nucleotides read TGTACCAGCAGTGACACGGGGCTTCGCTCCTACAATGAGCAGTTCTTC. V is TRBV2 and J is TRBJ2-1; D possibly matches TRBD1 or TRBD2 (5 bases each). This CDR3 has 16 residues. Germline V lookup: CDR1 SNHLY, CDR2 FYNNEI.

This clonotype showed up just a few times. The chain recombines TRBV20-1 with TRBJ2-1; D may be TRBD1 or TRBD2 (6 bases each). V lost 6 bases and J 9 bases, leaving 12 bases between the germline ends. The germline V gene has CDR1 DFQATT and CDR2 SNEGSKA (reference sequence). This CDR3 spans 11 amino acids. DNA of the CDR3: TGCAGTGCCGGAGGGGGGACTGAGCAGTTCTTC. It translates to CSAGGGTEQFF.

V and J are TRBV29-1 and TRBJ2-7; D not resolved. V lost 4 bases and J lost 6, with 7 bases in between. The CDR3 has 10 residues. Per germline, CDR1 SQVTM and CDR2 ANQGSEA. Written as DNA, the CDR3 is TGCAGCGTTGGGGTTGCCGAGCAGTACTTC. This gives the protein CSVGVAEQYF.

This clonotype was counted only a few times. The CDR3, as DNA: TGTGCCAGCAGCCAGGGACTAGGCCCCAACGAGCAGTACTTC. Protein product: CASSQGLGPNEQYF. This chain links TRBV7-2 with TRBJ2-7; 8 positions match TRBD2. The CDR3 sequence is 14 residues long. Losses at the gene ends were 5 bases for V and 5 bases for J; bases not matched to a gene: 8. CDR1 is SGHTA, CDR2 FQGNSA, per germline.

This clonotype was counted at least ten times. The chain uses TRBV6-6 and TRBJ2-7, with D possibly matching TRBD2 (6 bases). Germline lookup yields CDR1 MNHNY and CDR2 SVGAGI (reference sequence). V was trimmed by 5 bases and J by 5 bases, leaving 22 bases between them. This CDR3 has 16 residues. The DNA of the CDR3 is TGTGCCAGCAGTCCTATCATGGGGCGGGGATGGAACGAGCAGTACTTC. It specifies CASSPIMGRGWNEQYF.

The V call is TRBV5-1, the J call TRBJ2-3; TRBD1 matches 9 bases. CDR3 length: 17 residues. V was clipped by 2 bases and J by 2 bases; unmatched bases: 9. Germline CDR1 SGHRS, CDR2 YFSETQ. This CDR3 is CASSLFLGTGTTDTQYF. Written as DNA, the CDR3 is TGCGCCAGCAGCTTATTTCTGGGGACAGGGACCACAGATACGCAGTATTTT.

The chain recombines TRBV12-3 or TRBV12-4 with TRBJ2-3, with TRBD1 as a possible D gene (5 bases). The CDR3 has 17 amino acids. V was trimmed by 5 bases and J by 2 bases, leaving 20 bases between them. The CDR3 bases are TGTGCCAGCAGTCCCCCCCAGGGCACGCGGTTCACAGATACGCAGTATTTT. Its protein product is CASSPPQGTRFTDTQYF.

J is TRBJ2-3 and V is TRBV20-1; 11 bases fit TRBD2. V gave up 7 bases and J gave up 5 bases; unmatched junction bases: 2. The CDR3 loop spans 12 amino acids. Per germline, CDR1 DFQATT and CDR2 SNEGSKA (reference sequence). The CDR3 bases are TGCAGTGGTAGCGGGGGGGAAGATACGCAGTATTTT. It specifies CSGSGGEDTQYF.

There are a few counts of this clonotype. The chain links TRBV18 to TRBJ1-5; 10 nucleotides agree with TRBD1. CDR1 and CDR2 (germline): KGHSH, LQKENI. The CDR3 has 15 amino acids. V dropped 3 bases and J dropped 6; count of bases not matched to a gene: 5. CDR3 sequence (DNA): TGTGCCAGCTCACCGGGGACAGGGGTTGGTCAGCCCCAGCATTTT. It is translated as CASSPGTGVGQPQHF.

This clonotype was observed a single time. The chain couples TRBV7-3 to TRBJ2-1; 8 nucleotides agree with TRBD1. J lost 13 bases, V lost 5 bases, and 10 bases had no gene match. The CDR3 has 13 residues. Germline CDR1 is SGHTA and CDR2 is FQGTGA. The chain's CDR3 is CASSGLPGGRQFF. DNA for the CDR3: TGTGCCAGCAGCGGATTACCAGGGGGCAGACAGTTCTTC.

This clonotype was counted at least ten times. The V and J genes are TRBV7-3 and TRBJ2-1; D is undetermined. From germline, CDR1 is SGHTA and CDR2 FQGTGA. This CDR3 spans 15 amino acids. V was clipped by 2 bases and J by 0 bases, with 8 bases between them. CDR3 nucleotide sequence: TGTGCCAGCAGCTTACGTTCCAGCTCCTACAATGAGCAGTTCTTC. Its translation is CASSLRSSSYNEQFF.

V is TRBV6-5 and J is TRBJ1-1; D remains unclear. The CDR3 extends over 15 amino acids. CDR1 is MNHEY and CDR2 is SVGAGI in the germline V gene. The V gene lost 10 bases and the J gene lost 2 bases, with 20 bases spanning the gap. The CDR3 protein is CATFRSGFSNTEAFF. DNA of the CDR3: TGTGCCACCTTCCGGTCGGGTTTTTCCAACACTGAAGCTTTCTTT.

The chain uses TRBV30 and TRBJ2-5; 10 bases fit TRBD1. CDR3 length: 13 amino acids. In germline, CDR1 is GTSNPN, CDR2 SVGIG (reference sequence). V gave up 5 bases and J gave up 5 bases; unmatched junction bases: 5. CDR3 sequence (DNA): TGTGCCTGGGGGACAGGGGTTGGGGAGACCCAGTACTTC. Protein product: CAWGTGVGETQYF.

In its sample, this clonotype was seen many times. V is TRBV7-2 and J is TRBJ2-5, with D uncertain. Trimming took off 5 bases at V and 1 base at J, with 11 bases between the two ends. The CDR3 is 14 residues long. From germline, CDR1 is SGHTA and CDR2 FQGNSA. As DNA, the CDR3 is TGTGCCAGCAGCATTCCCCCAGTCCAAGAGACCCAGTACTTC. Its protein is CASSIPPVQETQYF. The entire variable domain, with the rest obtained from reference TRBV7-2 and TRBJ2-5, is as follows: GAGVSQSPSNKVTEKGKDVELRCDPISGHTALYWYRQSLGQGLEFLIYFQGNSAPDKSGLPSDRFSAERTGGSVSTLTIQRTQQEDSAVYLCASSIPPVQETQYFGPGTRLLVL.

The CDR3 reads CSAKTSGSSYEQFF. As DNA, the CDR3 is TGCAGTGCTAAGACTAGCGGGAGTTCCTACGAGCAGTTCTTC. The gene calls are TRBV20-1 and TRBJ2-1, with 12 bases aligning to TRBD2. The V gene end was trimmed by 4 bases and the J gene end by 10 bases; junction bases not matched to a gene: 8. The CDR3 has 14 residues. Germline values: CDR1 DFQATT, CDR2 SNEGSKA (reference sequence).

This clonotype was counted a few times. The chain carries TRBV7-2 and TRBJ2-1, with 8 positions matching TRBD2. CDR1 and CDR2 from the germline V gene are SGHTA and FQGNSA. J gave up 5 bases and V 5 bases, and 8 bases lay outside the gene matches. The CDR3 sequence is 15 residues long. Here the CDR3 DNA reads TGTGCCAGCAGCCTCACGGGGGGGCGACACAATGAGCAGTTCTTC. Translation: CASSLTGGRHNEQFF.

This chain links TRBV7-8 with TRBJ1-2; D not resolved. The CDR3 has 15 residues. Germline V gives CDR1 SGHVS, CDR2 FQNEAQ. Trimming pared 1 base from V and 1 base from J, leaving 10 bases between. This CDR3 is CASSLDSSGNYGYTF. CDR3 nucleotides: TGTGCCAGCAGCTTAGACAGCTCTGGTAACTATGGCTACACCTTC.

The rearrangement uses TRBV29-1 and TRBJ2-1; TRBD2 matches at 9 bases. Germline trimming cut 4 bases from V and 7 bases from J; bases unmatched to any gene: 8. CDR1 and CDR2 from the germline V gene are SQVTM and ANQGSEA. This CDR3 region has 14 residues. The CDR3 DNA reads as TGCAGCGTTGCTCTAGCGGGGAGATCGAATGAGCAGTTCTTC. It yields the protein CSVALAGRSNEQFF.

This clonotype was counted between two and nine times. The J gene is TRBJ2-1, the V gene TRBV2; 9 bases map to TRBD1. CDR3 length equals 13 residues. Germline V CDR1 and CDR2: SNHLY, FYNNEI. With V trimmed by 10 bases and J by 9 bases, 10 bases remained unmatched. This CDR3 is CATWGQGLREQFF. CDR3 DNA sequence: TGTGCCACCTGGGGACAGGGTTTACGTGAGCAGTTCTTC.

This rearrangement joins TRBV5-5 to TRBJ1-5, with D possibly matching TRBD1 (6 bases). With 4 bases removed from V and 6 bases from J, the gap between germline ends came to 17 bases. Per germline, CDR1 SGHKS and CDR2 YYEKEE (reference sequence). This CDR3 comprises 15 residues. CDR3 bases: TGTGCCAGCAGCCCGGGAGGACAGCCCTTTCAGCCCCAGCATTTT. Protein: CASSPGGQPFQPQHF.

This clonotype was recorded many times. J is TRBJ2-7 and V is TRBV20-1; D remains unclear. The germline V gene has CDR1 DFQATT and CDR2 SNEGSKA (reference sequence). Trimming pared 2 bases from V and 0 bases from J, leaving 11 bases between. The CDR3 sequence is 14 residues long. The CDR3, as DNA: TGCAGTGCTAGAAGCTCAGTAAACTCCTACGAGCAGTACTTC. Protein product: CSARSSVNSYEQYF.